This TCR beta chain originates from a study of T-cell memory formation after mild COVID-19. MiXCR was run by TCRdb on the 5' RACE reads, yielding one entry per CDR3 protein. The sample records approximately 490,000 distinct CDR3 sequences, roughly 22% being singletons. V lost 3 bases to trimming and J lost 0 bases, with 26 bases between them. The CDR3 loop spans 20 amino acids. This clonotype was observed a few times. Sequencing was done on a sample of PBMCs or a T cell subset sorted from them (not recorded which). The J gene is TRBJ1-1, the V gene TRBV12-3 or TRBV12-4; the D gene is possibly TRBD1 (5 bases). The receptor comes from an adult woman who had mild COVID-19 (a few samples of this study predate the infection). Cell type and time point are not known. CDR3 sequence reads: CASSFGTARGPLWMNTEAFF. CDR3 in DNA: TGTGCCAGCAGTTTCGGAACAGCGCGGGGACCCCTTTGGATGAACACTGAAGCTTTCTTT.